This TCR beta chain is drawn from a study of blood T cell repertoires in COVID-19. Study-level background: Samples of COVID-19 (acute and convalescent) were obtained from the United States, Italy and Spain. PBMCs, B-cell-depleted T cells, or T cells provided the cDNA or gDNA that made up the material.

Per germline, CDR1 KGHSH and CDR2 LQKENI. The CDR3 runs to 13 residues. J lost 3 bases, V lost 6 bases, and 4 bases had no gene match. In the original processing: Estimation of nucleated cell counts was performed using reference gene primer amplification. The protocol was immunoSEQ multiplex PCR, while the TCRdb copy is restricted to in-frame clones and leaves out a portion. V, J and clone size are taken as reported in that table, and D and trimming were inferred from the DNA itself. Counted here are some 340,000 clones, about 85% occurring once; the ten biggest clones make up 3% to 4%. Sequencing was carried out using peripheral blood. This TCR came from a young woman with acute or convalescent COVID-19. V is TRBV18 and J is TRBJ2-7; 8 positions agree with TRBD1. CDR3 DNA sequence: TGTGCCAGCTCGCGGGACAGGAACTACGAGCAGTACTTC. This encodes CASSRDRNYEQYF.